A selection of T cell receptor beta chains follows, all from one sample in a study of blood T cell repertoires in COVID-19. Clones were sequenced by immunoSEQ multiplex PCR, and TCRdb holds only the in-frame ones, with some missing. Of 250,000 to 350,000 clones in the sample, approximately 89% were seen once. Sequencing was performed on peripheral blood. These receptors were obtained from a woman aged 25 to 39 who had recovered from COVID-19. Both conserved end residues are trimmed from each CDR3. The order of the fields is J gene, V gene, clone size, CDR3 protein. Not all rows give a size; the values are once, few, many and, for expanded clones, a class.

TRBJ2-7,TRBV9,NA,ASSVAGGGYEQY
TRBJ1-3,TRBV6-5,NA,ASRADRIADTIY
TRBJ2-5,TRBV5-1,NA,ASSLGLAPQETQY
TRBJ2-7,TRBV11-2,NA,ASSLDLPGADEQY
TRBJ1-2,TRBV28,few,ASALLGDRVYGYT
TRBJ1-2,TRBV5-6,NA,ASSAGTGAYGYT
TRBJ2-1,TRBV12-3/TRBV12-4,once,ASSRDRGNEQF
TRBJ2-1,TRBV19,NA,ASSIDLAGGLYNEQF
TRBJ1-2,TRBV5-1,NA,ASSLDTGGRYGYT
TRBJ2-5,TRBV4-2,NA,ASSQLVGAETQY
TRBJ1-1,TRBV6-4,NA,ASSVSPETEAF
TRBJ1-6,TRBV4-1,NA,ASSQVPTGGKSPLH
TRBJ2-1,TRBV11-3,NA,ASSLNRGSYNEQF
TRBJ1-4,TRBV18,NA,ASSRDRGIEGILF
TRBJ1-5,TRBV5-1,few,ASSPGYQGNQPQH
TRBJ1-1,TRBV18,NA,ASSSDPTSEAF
TRBJ1-5,TRBV6-5,NA,ASRRQGADNQPQH
TRBJ1-2,TRBV5-8,NA,ASSLWDRRNYGYT
TRBJ1-4,TRBV29-1,NA,SVIGREEKLF
TRBJ2-3,TRBV6-4,NA,ATNRANTDTQY